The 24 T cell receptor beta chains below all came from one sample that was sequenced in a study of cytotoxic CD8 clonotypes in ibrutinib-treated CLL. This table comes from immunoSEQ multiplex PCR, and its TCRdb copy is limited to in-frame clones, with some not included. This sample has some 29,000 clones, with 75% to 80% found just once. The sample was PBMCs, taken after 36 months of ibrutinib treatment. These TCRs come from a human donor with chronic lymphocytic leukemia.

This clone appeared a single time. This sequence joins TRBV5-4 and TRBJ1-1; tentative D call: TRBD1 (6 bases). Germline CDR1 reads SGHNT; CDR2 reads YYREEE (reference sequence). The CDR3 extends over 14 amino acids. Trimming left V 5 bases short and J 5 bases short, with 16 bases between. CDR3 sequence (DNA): TGTGCCAGCAGTGGACAGCTCGAGTCAACTGAAGCTTTCTTT. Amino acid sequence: CASSGQLESTEAFF.

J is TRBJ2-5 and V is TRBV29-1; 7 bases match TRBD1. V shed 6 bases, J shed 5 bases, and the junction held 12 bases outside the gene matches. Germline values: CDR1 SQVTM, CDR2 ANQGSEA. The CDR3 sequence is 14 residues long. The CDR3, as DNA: TGCAGCGTCGCGACAGGGCTGGGGCGGGAGACCCAGTACTTC. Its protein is CSVATGLGRETQYF.

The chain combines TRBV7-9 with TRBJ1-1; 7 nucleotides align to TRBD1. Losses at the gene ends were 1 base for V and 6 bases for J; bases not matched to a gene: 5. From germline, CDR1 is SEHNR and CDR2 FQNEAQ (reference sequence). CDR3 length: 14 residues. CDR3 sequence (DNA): TGTGCCAGCAGCTTAGAAAGGGGGCAAGCTGAAGCTTTCTTT. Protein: CASSLERGQAEAFF. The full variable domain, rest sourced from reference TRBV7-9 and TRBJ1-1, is DTGVSQNPRHKITKRGQNVTFRCDPISEHNRLYWYRQTLGQGPEFLTYFQNEAQLEKSRLLSDRFSAERPKGSFSTLEIQRTEQGDSAMYLCASSLERGQAEAFFGQGTRLTVV.

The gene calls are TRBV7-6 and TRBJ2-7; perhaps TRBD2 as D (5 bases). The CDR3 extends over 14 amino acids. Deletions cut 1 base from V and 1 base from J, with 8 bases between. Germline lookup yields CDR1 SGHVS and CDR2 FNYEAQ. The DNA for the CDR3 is TGTGCCAGCAGCTTAGATCCGGGGTCCTACGAGCAGTACTTC. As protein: CASSLDPGSYEQYF.

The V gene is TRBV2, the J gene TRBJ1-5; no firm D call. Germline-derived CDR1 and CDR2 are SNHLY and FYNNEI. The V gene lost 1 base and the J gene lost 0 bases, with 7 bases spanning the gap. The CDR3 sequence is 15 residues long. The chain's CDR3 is CASSEDPNSNQPQHF. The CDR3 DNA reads TGTGCCAGCAGTGAAGATCCCAATAGCAATCAGCCCCAGCATTTT. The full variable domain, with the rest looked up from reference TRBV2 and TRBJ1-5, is EPEVTQTPSHQVTQMGQEVILRCVPISNHLYFYWYRQILGQKVEFLVSFYNNEISEKSEIFDDQFSVERPDGSNFTLKIRSTKLEDSAMYFCASSEDPNSNQPQHFGDGTRLSIL.

CDR3 bases: TGTGCCAGCAGCTGGACCACAGGGTACGAGGGTGAAAAACTGTTTTTT. Amino acid sequence: CASSWTTGYEGEKLFF. This rearrangement joins TRBV5-5 to TRBJ1-4; tentative D call: TRBD1 (6 bases). Trimming removed 3 bases from V and 7 bases from J, with 19 bases in between. The CDR3 is made up of 16 amino acids. Germline V gene data show CDR1 as SGHKS and CDR2 as YYEKEE (reference sequence).

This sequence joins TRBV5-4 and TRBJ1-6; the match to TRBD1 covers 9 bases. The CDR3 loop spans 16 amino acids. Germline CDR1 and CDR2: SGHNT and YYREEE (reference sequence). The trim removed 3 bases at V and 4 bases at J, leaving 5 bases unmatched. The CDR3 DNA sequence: TGTGCCAGCAGCTCCGGACAGGGGCTATATAATTCACCCCTCCACTTT. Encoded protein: CASSSGQGLYNSPLHF.

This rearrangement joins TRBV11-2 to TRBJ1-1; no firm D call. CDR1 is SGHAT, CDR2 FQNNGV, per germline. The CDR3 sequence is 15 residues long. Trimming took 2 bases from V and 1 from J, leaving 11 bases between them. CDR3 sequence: CASSLPLGKNTEAFF. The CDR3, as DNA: TGTGCCAGCAGCTTACCCTTGGGAAAGAACACTGAAGCTTTCTTT. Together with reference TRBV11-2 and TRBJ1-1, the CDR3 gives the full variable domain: EAGVAQSPRYKIIEKRQSVAFWCNPISGHATLYWYQQILGQGPKLLIQFQNNGVVDDSQLPKDRFSAERLKGVDSTLKIQPAKLEDSAVYLCASSLPLGKNTEAFFGQGTRLTVV.

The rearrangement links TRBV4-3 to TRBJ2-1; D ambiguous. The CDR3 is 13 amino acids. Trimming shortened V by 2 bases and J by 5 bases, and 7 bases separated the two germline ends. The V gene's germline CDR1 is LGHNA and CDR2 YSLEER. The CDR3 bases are TGCGCCAGCAGCCAACTACCGAACAATGAGCAGTTCTTC. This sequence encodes CASSQLPNNEQFF.

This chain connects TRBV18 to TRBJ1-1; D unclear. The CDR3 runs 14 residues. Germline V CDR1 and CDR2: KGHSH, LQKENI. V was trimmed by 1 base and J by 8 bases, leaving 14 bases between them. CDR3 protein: CASSPQRSELEAFF. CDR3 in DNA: TGTGCCAGCTCACCACAACGATCGGAGTTGGAAGCTTTCTTT.

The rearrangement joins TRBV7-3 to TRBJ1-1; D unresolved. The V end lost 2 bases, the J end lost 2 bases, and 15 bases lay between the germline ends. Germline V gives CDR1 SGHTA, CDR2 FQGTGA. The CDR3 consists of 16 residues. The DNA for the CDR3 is TGTGCCAGCAGCTTATCCCTCGGCAACGGTAACACTGAAGCTTTCTTT. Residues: CASSLSLGNGNTEAFF.

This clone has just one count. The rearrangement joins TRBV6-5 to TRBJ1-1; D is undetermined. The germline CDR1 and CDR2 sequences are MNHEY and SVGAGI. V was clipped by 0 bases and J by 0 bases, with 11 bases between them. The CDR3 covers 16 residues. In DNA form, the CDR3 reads TGTGCCAGCAGTTACTCGTCGGGCAGAGTGAACACTGAAGCTTTCTTT. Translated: CASSYSSGRVNTEAFF.

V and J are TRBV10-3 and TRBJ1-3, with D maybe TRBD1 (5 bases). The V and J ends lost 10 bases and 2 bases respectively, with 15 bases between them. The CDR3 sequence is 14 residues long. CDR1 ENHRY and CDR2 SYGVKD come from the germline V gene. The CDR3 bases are TGTGCCACCTTTAGACAGTCACCTGGAAACACCATATATTTT. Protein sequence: CATFRQSPGNTIYF.

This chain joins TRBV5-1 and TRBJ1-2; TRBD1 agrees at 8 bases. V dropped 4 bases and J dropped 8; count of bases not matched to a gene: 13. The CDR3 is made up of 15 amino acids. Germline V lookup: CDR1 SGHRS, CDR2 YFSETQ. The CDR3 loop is CASSKSEDRVRGYTF. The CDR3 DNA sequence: TGCGCCAGCAGCAAGTCGGAGGACAGGGTGAGAGGCTACACCTTC. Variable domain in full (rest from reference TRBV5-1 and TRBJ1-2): KAGVTQTPRYLIKTRGQQVTLSCSPISGHRSVSWYQQTPGQGLQFLFEYFSETQRNKGNFPGRFSGRQFSNSRSEMNVSTLELGDSALYLCASSKSEDRVRGYTFGSGTRLTVV.

DNA of the CDR3: TGTGCCAGCGGCCTACTTGACGGTGGCCGCACTGAAGCTTTCTTT. Its translation: CASGLLDGGRTEAFF. V is TRBV6-5 and J is TRBJ1-1, with D uncertain. CDR1 is MNHEY, CDR2 SVGAGI, per germline. Trimming took off 8 bases at V and 4 bases at J, with 20 bases between the two ends. This CDR3 contains 15 residues.

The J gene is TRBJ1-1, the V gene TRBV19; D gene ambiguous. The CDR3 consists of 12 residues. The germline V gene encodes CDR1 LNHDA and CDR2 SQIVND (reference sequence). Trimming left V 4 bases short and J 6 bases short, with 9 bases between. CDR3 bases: TGTGCCAGTAGTAGGTCACCGCCTGAAGCTTTCTTT. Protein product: CASSRSPPEAFF.

The CDR3 region has the DNA TGTGCCAGCAGTTTTGACAGGGGTACCGGGGAGCTGTTTTTT. Protein: CASSFDRGTGELFF. The rearrangement links TRBV6-6 to TRBJ2-2; TRBD1 matches at 8 bases. The CDR3 is made up of 14 amino acids. Germline values: CDR1 MNHNY, CDR2 SVGAGI (reference sequence). The junction had 3 bases not matched to a gene; V was cut back by 4 bases and J by 5 bases.

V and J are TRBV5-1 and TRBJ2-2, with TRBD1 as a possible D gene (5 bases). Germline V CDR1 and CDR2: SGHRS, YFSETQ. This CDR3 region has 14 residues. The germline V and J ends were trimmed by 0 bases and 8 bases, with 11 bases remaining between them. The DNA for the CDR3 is TGCGCCAGCAGCTTGGAAGGGGCGCAGGGGGAGCTGTTTTTT. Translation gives CASSLEGAQGELFF.

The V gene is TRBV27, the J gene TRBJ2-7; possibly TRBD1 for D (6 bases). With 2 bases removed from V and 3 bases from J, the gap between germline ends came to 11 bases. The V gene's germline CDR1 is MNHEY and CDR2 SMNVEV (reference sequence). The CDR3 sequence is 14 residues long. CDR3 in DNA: TGTGCCAGCAGTTTAAGGACAGCCCTCTACGAGCAGTACTTC. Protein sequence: CASSLRTALYEQYF.

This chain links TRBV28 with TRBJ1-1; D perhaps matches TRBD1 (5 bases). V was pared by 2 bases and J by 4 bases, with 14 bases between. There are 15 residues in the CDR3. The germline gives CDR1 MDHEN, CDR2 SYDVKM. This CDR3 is CASSLERWGTTEAFF. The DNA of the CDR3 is TGTGCCAGCAGTTTAGAACGATGGGGGACCACTGAAGCTTTCTTT.

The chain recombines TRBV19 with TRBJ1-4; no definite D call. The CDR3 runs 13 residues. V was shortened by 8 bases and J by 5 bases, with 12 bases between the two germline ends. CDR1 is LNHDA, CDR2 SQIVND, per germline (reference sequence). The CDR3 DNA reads TGTGCCAGTTCTTGGGCAGTGAATGAAAAACTGTTTTTT. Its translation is CASSWAVNEKLFF.

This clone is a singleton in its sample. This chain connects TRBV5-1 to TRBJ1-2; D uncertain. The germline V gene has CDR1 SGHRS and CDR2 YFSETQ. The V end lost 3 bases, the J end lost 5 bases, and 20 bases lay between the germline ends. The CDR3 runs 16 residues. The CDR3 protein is CASSYGPMTGYYGYTF. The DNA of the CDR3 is TGCGCCAGCAGCTATGGGCCGATGACGGGATATTATGGCTACACCTTC.

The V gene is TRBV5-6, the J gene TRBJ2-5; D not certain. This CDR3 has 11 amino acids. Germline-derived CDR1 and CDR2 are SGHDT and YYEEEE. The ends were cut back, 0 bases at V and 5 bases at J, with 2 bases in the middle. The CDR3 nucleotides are TGTGCCAGCAGCTTGGATGAGACCCAGTACTTC. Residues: CASSLDETQYF.

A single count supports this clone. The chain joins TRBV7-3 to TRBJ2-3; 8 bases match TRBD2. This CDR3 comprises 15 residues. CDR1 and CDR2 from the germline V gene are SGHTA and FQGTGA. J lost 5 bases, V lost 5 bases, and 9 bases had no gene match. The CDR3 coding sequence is TGTGCCAGCAGCCCGACCGGGGGGGCCGTAGATACGCAGTATTTT. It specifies CASSPTGGAVDTQYF.